This note documents a single T cell receptor (beta chain) sequence. Authors' data handling: Amplification of reference gene primers provided the estimated nucleated cell counts. Assay: immunoSEQ multiplex PCR; the TCRdb copy retains only in-frame clones and omits some. The DNA gave D and trimming, while V, J and clone size come from that table. Of around 200,000 clones detected, around 83% appear once; the ten largest clones hold almost 5%. Germline trimming cut 4 bases from V and 7 bases from J; bases unmatched to any gene: 13. Germline V gives CDR1 SEHNR, CDR2 FQNEAQ (reference sequence). The CDR3 consists of 17 residues. This record belongs to a study of blood T cell repertoires in COVID-19. Study at large: Acute-phase and convalescent COVID-19 samples originated in the United States, Italy and Spain.

The J gene is TRBJ2-2, the V gene TRBV7-9; 9 positions match TRBD1. Sequencing was carried out using peripheral blood. The TCR sequence derives from an elderly woman with acute or convalescent COVID-19. DNA of the CDR3: TGTGCCAGCAGCTCCCCACTGGGGGACAGGGTCGTCGGGGAGCTGTTTTTT. It is translated as CASSSPLGDRVVGELFF.